The 22 T cell receptor beta chains below were found in one sample sequenced in a study of monozygotic twins with inflammatory bowel disease. For each CDR3 protein, TCRdb gives one entry from its re-call of the 5' RACE reads, without DNA. This sample's table has approximately 400,000 distinct CDR3 sequences. The specimen was blood. These receptors were collected from a human donor with ulcerative colitis or Crohn's disease, or a healthy co-twin of an affected twin (not recorded which).

V gene TRBV9 combines with J gene TRBJ1-1; the D gene TCRdb calls, TRBD1, cannot be checked with no DNA. Germline V gene sequence: CDR1 SGDLS, CDR2 YYNGEE. The CDR3 spans 15 residues. CDR3 loop: CASRGTQGGNTEAFF.

This chain uses TRBV5-4 with TRBJ2-1; TCRdb indicates TRBD1, and absent DNA this call remains unverified. The CDR3 loop spans 14 amino acids. Germline CDR1 reads SGHNT; CDR2 reads YYREEE (reference sequence). The CDR3 region is CASSPYRDPREQFF.

This rearrangement joins TRBV7-8 to TRBJ2-3; TCRdb's D gene call, TRBD2, goes unchecked for lack of DNA. CDR3 length: 15 residues. Germline V lookup: CDR1 SGHVS, CDR2 FQNEAQ. The CDR3 is CASSFLSGGTDTQYF.

The chain links TRBV4-2 to TRBJ2-7; TCRdb returns TRBD1, unconfirmable since there is no DNA. The length of the CDR3 is 14 residues. CDR1 is LGHNA, CDR2 YNFKEQ, per germline. The CDR3 sequence is CASSQGQGAYEQYF.

The chain carries TRBV7-2 and TRBJ2-7; TCRdb's D gene call, TRBD1, goes unchecked for lack of DNA. CDR1 SGHTA and CDR2 FQGNSA come from the germline V gene. The CDR3 length is 14 residues. This CDR3 is CASSFLGESYEQYF.

V and J are TRBV7-2 and TRBJ2-7; absent DNA, TCRdb's TRBD1 call cannot be checked. Germline V CDR1 and CDR2: SGHTA, FQGNSA. There are 16 residues in the CDR3. The CDR3: CASSLNTGTGSYEQYF.

The genes are TRBV5-1 and TRBJ2-2. CDR1 and CDR2 from the germline V gene are SGHRS and YFSETQ. This CDR3 contains 15 residues. CDR3 protein: CASSLDASNTGELFF.

V is TRBV9 and J is TRBJ2-1. From germline, CDR1 is SGDLS and CDR2 YYNGEE. CDR3 size: 12 residues. The CDR3 sequence is CASSVGPNEQFF.

V gene TRBV4-2 combines with J gene TRBJ1-5; the D call from TCRdb, TRBD1, cannot be confirmed without DNA. The germline gives CDR1 LGHNA, CDR2 YNFKEQ. CDR3 length equals 17 residues. CDR3 sequence: CASSQDQGQLGGQPQHF.

The chain has TRBV19 and TRBJ2-1; checking the TCRdb D call of TRBD2 is not possible without DNA. Germline V lookup: CDR1 LNHDA, CDR2 SQIVND (reference sequence). The CDR3 is 13 residues long. CDR3 loop: CASSTTSGKKQFF.

CDR3 residues: CASSFSTGYQETQYF. The V and J genes are TRBV5-1 and TRBJ2-5. CDR3 length equals 15 residues. Per the germline V gene, CDR1 is SGHRS and CDR2 is YFSETQ. Looking up the rest from reference TRBV5-1 and TRBJ2-5 gives the full variable domain: KAGVTQTPRYLIKTRGQQVTLSCSPISGHRSVSWYQQTPGQGLQFLFEYFSETQRNKGNFPGRFSGRQFSNSRSEMNVSTLELGDSALYLCASSFSTGYQETQYFGPGTRLLVL.

This chain joins TRBV6-5 and TRBJ1-3. The CDR3 totals 13 residues. Germline V gene sequence: CDR1 MNHEY, CDR2 SVGAGI. The CDR3 sequence: CASSSYSEDTIYF.

The V call is TRBV27, the J call TRBJ1-2; with no DNA, the TCRdb D assignment of TRBD1 cannot be verified. Germline V gene sequence: CDR1 MNHEY, CDR2 SMNVEV (reference sequence). This CDR3 is built from 15 residues. CDR3 residues: CASSSTGTLPYGYTF.

J is TRBJ2-1 and V is TRBV20-1; the D call from TCRdb, TRBD2, cannot be confirmed without DNA. Germline V gene data show CDR1 as DFQATT and CDR2 as SNEGSKA (reference sequence). The length of the CDR3 is 18 residues. The CDR3 spells CSARALAGSSVSYNEQFF.

This rearrangement joins TRBV7-3 to TRBJ2-5; with no DNA, the TCRdb D assignment of TRBD1 cannot be verified. The CDR3 has 16 residues. CDR1 is SGHTA, CDR2 FQGTGA, per germline. CDR3 loop: CASSLQGGSSGETQYF.

The chain combines TRBV4-2 with TRBJ2-2. The length of the CDR3 is 16 residues. Germline CDR1 is LGHNA and CDR2 is YNFKEQ. CDR3 protein: CASSRGAVANTGELFF.

The J gene is TRBJ2-1, the V gene TRBV5-1; the D call of TRBD1 rests on TCRdb alone, since no DNA is present to check it. The CDR3 has 13 residues. CDR1 is SGHRS, CDR2 YFSETQ, per germline. This CDR3 is CASSYEGYNEQFF.

This chain uses TRBV7-2 with TRBJ1-4; the TCRdb D gene call, TRBD1, has no DNA to confirm it. The CDR3 is made up of 14 amino acids. Germline V gene data show CDR1 as SGHTA and CDR2 as FQGNSA. CDR3 in amino acids: CASTWGSINEKLFF.

V is TRBV5-1 and J is TRBJ2-1; as DNA is missing, the TRBD1 call by TCRdb cannot be tested. This CDR3 has 14 amino acids. The germline V gene has CDR1 SGHRS and CDR2 YFSETQ. Here the CDR3 reads CASSSSVQGNEQFF.

This rearrangement joins TRBV7-9 to TRBJ2-5. Per the germline V gene, CDR1 is SEHNR and CDR2 is FQNEAQ (reference sequence). This CDR3 has 11 residues. CDR3 in amino acids: CASELQETQYF.

The chain joins TRBV7-9 to TRBJ2-1; lacking DNA, the TRBD1 call made by TCRdb goes unchecked. The CDR3 runs 15 residues. Germline V lookup: CDR1 SEHNR, CDR2 FQNEAQ (reference sequence). The CDR3 loop is CASSPGQAHYNEQFF.

This chain joins TRBV10-3 and TRBJ1-4. Germline CDR1 and CDR2: ENHRY and SYGVKD. The CDR3 totals 14 residues. CDR3 in amino acids: CAISDQVTNEKLFF.